This T cell receptor (beta chain) emerged from a study of blood T cell repertoires in COVID-19. Study information: The cDNA or gDNA used as material had been derived from T cells, B-cell-depleted T cells, or PBMCs.

Original data processing: Cell counts per sample came from amplifying reference gene primers. Some clones are missing from TCRdb's copy, which holds only in-frame ones; the method was immunoSEQ multiplex PCR. D and trimming come from the DNA, and the V and J calls and clone size come from that table. Of 45,000 to 60,000 clones listed, around 84% are singletons. Between the trimmed V and J ends, which lost 2 bases and 2 bases, there was a span of 8 bases. CDR3 size: 14 residues. Germline values: CDR1 LGHNT, CDR2 FRNRAP. Sequencing used peripheral blood. The sequence derives from an elderly woman with acute or convalescent COVID-19. The chain joins TRBV12-5 to TRBJ2-3; D gene uncertain. CDR3 bases: TGTGCTAGTGGTTTGCGAGCTATCACAGATACGCAGTATTTT. Its protein product is CASGLRAITDTQYF.